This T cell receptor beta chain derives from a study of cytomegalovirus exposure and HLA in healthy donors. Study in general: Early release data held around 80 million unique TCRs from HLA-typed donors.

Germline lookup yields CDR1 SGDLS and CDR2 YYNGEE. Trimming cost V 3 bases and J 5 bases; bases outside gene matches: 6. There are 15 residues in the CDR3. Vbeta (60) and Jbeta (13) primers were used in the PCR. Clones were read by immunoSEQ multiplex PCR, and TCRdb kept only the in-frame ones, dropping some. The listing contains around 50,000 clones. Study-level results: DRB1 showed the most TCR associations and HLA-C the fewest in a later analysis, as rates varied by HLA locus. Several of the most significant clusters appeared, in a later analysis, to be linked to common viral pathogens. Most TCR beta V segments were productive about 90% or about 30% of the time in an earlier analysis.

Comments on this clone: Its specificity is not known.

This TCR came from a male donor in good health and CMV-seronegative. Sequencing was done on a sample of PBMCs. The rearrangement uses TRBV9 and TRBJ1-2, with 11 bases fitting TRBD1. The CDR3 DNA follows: TGTGCCAGCAGCGCACCGGGACAGGGGGAATATGGCTACACCTTC. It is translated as CASSAPGQGEYGYTF.